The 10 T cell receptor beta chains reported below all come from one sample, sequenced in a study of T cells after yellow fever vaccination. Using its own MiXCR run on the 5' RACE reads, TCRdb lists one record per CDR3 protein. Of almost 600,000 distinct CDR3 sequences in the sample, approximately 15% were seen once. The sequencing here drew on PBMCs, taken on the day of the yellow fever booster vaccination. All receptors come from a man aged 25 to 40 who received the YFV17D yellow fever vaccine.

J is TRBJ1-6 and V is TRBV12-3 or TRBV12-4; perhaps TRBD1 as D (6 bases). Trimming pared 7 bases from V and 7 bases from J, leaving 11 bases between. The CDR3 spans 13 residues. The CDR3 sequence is CASTRDKNSPLHF. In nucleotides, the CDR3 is TGTGCCAGCACACGGGACAAAAATTCACCCCTCCACTTT.

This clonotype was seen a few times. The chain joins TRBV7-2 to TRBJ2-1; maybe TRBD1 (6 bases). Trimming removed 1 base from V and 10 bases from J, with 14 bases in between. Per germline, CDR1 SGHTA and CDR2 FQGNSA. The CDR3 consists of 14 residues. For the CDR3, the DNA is TGTGCCAGCAGCTTAGAACAGGGTCGGAGGGAGCAGTTCTTC. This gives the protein CASSLEQGRREQFF.

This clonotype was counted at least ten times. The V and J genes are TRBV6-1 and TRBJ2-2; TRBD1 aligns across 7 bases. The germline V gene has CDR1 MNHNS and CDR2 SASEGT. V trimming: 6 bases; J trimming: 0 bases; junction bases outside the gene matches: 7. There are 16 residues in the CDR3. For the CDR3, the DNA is TGTGCCAGCAGCCGAAACAGGGGTACGAACACCGGGGAGCTGTTTTTT. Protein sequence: CASSRNRGTNTGELFF.

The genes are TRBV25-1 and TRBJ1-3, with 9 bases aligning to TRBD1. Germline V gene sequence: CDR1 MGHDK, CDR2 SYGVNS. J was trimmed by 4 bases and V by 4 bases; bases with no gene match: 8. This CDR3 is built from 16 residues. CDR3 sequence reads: CASSGLGQGKGNTIYF. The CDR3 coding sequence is TGTGCCAGCAGTGGGTTAGGACAGGGGAAAGGAAACACCATATATTTT.

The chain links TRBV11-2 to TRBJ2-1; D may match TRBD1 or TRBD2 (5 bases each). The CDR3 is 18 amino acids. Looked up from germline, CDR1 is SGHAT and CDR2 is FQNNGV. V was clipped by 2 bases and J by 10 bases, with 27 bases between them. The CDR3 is CASSLLKAPRDRRMEQFF. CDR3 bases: TGTGCCAGCAGCTTATTAAAGGCCCCCCGGGACCGGCGGATGGAGCAGTTCTTC.

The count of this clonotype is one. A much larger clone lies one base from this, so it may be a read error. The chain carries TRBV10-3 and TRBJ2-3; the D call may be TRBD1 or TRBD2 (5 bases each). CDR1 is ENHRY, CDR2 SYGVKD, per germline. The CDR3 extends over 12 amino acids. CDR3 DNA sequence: TGTGCCATCAGCGGCCAGGGAGATACGCAGTCTTTT. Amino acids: CAISGQGDTQSF.

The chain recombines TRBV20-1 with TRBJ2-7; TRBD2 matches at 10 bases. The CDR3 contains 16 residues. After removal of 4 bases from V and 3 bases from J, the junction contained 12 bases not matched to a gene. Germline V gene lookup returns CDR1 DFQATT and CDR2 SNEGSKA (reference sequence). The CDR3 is CSAIYLPSGGHYEQYF. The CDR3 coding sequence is TGCAGTGCTATTTACCTTCCTAGCGGGGGACACTACGAGCAGTACTTC.

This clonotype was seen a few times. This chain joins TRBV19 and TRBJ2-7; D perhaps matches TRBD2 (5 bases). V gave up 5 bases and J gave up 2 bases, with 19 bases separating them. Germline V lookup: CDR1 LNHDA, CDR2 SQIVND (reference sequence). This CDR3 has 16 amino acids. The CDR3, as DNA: TGTGCCAGTAGTGACCCGATTGAGGGCCCTCCCTACGAGCAGTACTTC. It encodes CASSDPIEGPPYEQYF.

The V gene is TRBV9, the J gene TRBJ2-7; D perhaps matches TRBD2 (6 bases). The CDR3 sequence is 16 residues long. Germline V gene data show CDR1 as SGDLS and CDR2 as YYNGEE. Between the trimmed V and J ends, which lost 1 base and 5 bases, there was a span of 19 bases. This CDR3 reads CASSVRGSGASDEQYF. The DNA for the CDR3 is TGTGCCAGCAGCGTACGGGGGTCGGGCGCGAGCGACGAGCAGTACTTC.

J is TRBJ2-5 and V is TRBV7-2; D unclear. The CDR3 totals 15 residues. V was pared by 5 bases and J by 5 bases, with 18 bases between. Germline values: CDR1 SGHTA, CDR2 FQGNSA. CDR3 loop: CASSPTPGGVETQYF. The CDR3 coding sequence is TGTGCCAGCAGCCCCACTCCGGGTGGGGTGGAGACCCAGTACTTC.